The rows below give T cell receptor beta chains drawn from one sample of a study of T cells in Graves' hyperthyroidism and ophthalmopathy. TCRdb called the multiplex PCR reads again in MiXCR, with one record for every CDR3 protein. The table lists about 710,000 distinct CDR3 sequences, about 15% of them singletons. Sequences were obtained from blood. These receptors all stem from a man younger than 30 with Graves' hyperthyroidism. Each CDR3 is given with its conserved first and last residue. A D gene is named only where the DNA matches it firmly. Clone size appears in some rows only: once, few, many, or a class for an expanded clone.

D: -
V: TRBV7-3
size: -
J: TRBJ2-1
CDR3: CASSPYIASDNEQFF
DNA: TGTGCCAGCAGCCCATACATAGCTTCGGACAATGAGCAGTTCTTC

D: -
V: TRBV5-1
size: -
J: TRBJ2-1
CDR3: CASSLAPGKQEQFF
DNA: TGCGCCAGCAGCTTGGCCCCCGGGAAACAAGAGCAGTTCTTC

D: TRBD2
V: TRBV11-1
size: many
J: TRBJ2-5
CDR3: CASSLRRAGGRETQYF
DNA: TGTGCCAGCAGCCTACGGAGAGCGGGAGGGCGGGAGACCCAGTACTTC

D: TRBD1
V: TRBV27
size: many
J: TRBJ1-2
CDR3: CASSLSGDRGTYGYTF
DNA: TGTGCCAGCAGTTTATCGGGGGACAGGGGGACCTATGGCTACACCTTC

D: TRBD1
V: TRBV28
size: many
J: TRBJ1-1
CDR3: CASTLPGGTEAFF
DNA: TGTGCCAGCACCCTTCCAGGGGGCACTGAAGCTTTCTTT

D: -
V: TRBV7-2
size: few
J: TRBJ2-1
CDR3: CASSSNREGEQFF
DNA: TGTGCCAGCAGCTCCAACAGGGAGGGCGAGCAGTTCTTC

D: -
V: TRBV2
size: -
J: TRBJ1-5
CDR3: CASSQTGSNQPQHF
DNA: TGTGCCAGCAGCCAGACAGGTAGCAATCAGCCCCAGCATTTT

D: -
V: TRBV11-1
size: many
J: TRBJ1-1
CDR3: CASSSDNGAIEAFF
DNA: TGTGCCAGCAGCTCGGACAACGGGGCGATTGAAGCTTTCTTT

D: TRBD1
V: TRBV5-1
size: many
J: TRBJ2-7
CDR3: CASSLAGTGVEQYF
DNA: TGCGCCAGCAGCTTGGCCGGGACAGGGGTTGAGCAGTACTTC

D: TRBD1
V: TRBV19
size: few
J: TRBJ1-6
CDR3: CASSLTGTGTSPLHF
DNA: TGTGCCAGTAGCCTGACCGGGACAGGAACCTCACCCCTCCACTTT

D: -
V: TRBV5-6
size: few
J: TRBJ2-5
CDR3: CASSLAHTGYETQYF
DNA: TGTGCCAGCAGCTTGGCCCATACAGGGTACGAGACCCAGTACTTC

D: -
V: TRBV14
size: many
J: TRBJ1-2
CDR3: CASSQDPREVSYGYTF
DNA: TGTGCCAGCAGCCAAGACCCGAGGGAGGTATCCTATGGCTACACCTTC

D: TRBD2
V: TRBV14
size: -
J: TRBJ2-7
CDR3: CASSQKTSGSIYEQYF
DNA: TGTGCCAGCAGCCAAAAGACTAGCGGGAGCATCTACGAGCAGTACTTC

D: -
V: TRBV20-1
size: -
J: TRBJ2-5
CDR3: CSATLTVGETQYF
DNA: TGCAGTGCTACTTTGACAGTAGGAGAGACCCAGTACTTC

D: -
V: TRBV7-9
size: few
J: TRBJ2-1
CDR3: CASSLVPLYGQFF
DNA: TGTGCCAGCAGCTTAGTCCCTCTATACGGGCAGTTCTTC

D: -
V: TRBV12-3/TRBV12-4
size: many
J: TRBJ2-1
CDR3: CASSLTTSSYNEQFF
DNA: TGTGCCAGCAGTCTGACTACAAGCTCCTACAATGAGCAGTTCTTC

D: -
V: TRBV7-2
size: few
J: TRBJ2-1
CDR3: CASSRYGPNEQFF
DNA: TGTGCCAGCAGCCGGTACGGGCCTAATGAGCAGTTCTTC

D: -
V: TRBV5-1
size: many
J: TRBJ2-7
CDR3: CASSPGFNSYEQYF
DNA: TGCGCCAGCAGCCCGGGATTCAACTCCTACGAGCAGTACTTC

D: -
V: TRBV5-1
size: -
J: TRBJ2-1
CDR3: CASSSGSQSSYNEQFF
DNA: TGCGCCAGCAGTTCAGGGTCACAGAGCTCCTACAATGAGCAGTTCTTC

D: -
V: TRBV12-3/TRBV12-4
size: few
J: TRBJ1-5
CDR3: CASSLDLYSNQPQHF
DNA: TGTGCCAGCAGCCTGGACCTTTATAGCAATCAGCCCCAGCATTTT

D: -
V: TRBV6-5
size: many
J: TRBJ2-7
CDR3: CASSYSRRASYEQYF
DNA: TGTGCCAGCAGTTACTCTAGGAGGGCCTCCTACGAGCAGTACTTC

D: -
V: TRBV28
size: many
J: TRBJ2-7
CDR3: CAATPGWPRSYEQYF
DNA: TGTGCCGCTACCCCGGGGTGGCCGCGGAGCTACGAGCAGTACTTC

D: -
V: TRBV19
size: few
J: TRBJ1-2
CDR3: CASSIAPGANYGYTF
DNA: TGTGCCAGTAGTATAGCCCCCGGGGCTAACTATGGCTACACCTTC

D: -
V: TRBV6-2/TRBV6-3
size: -
J: TRBJ1-3
CDR3: CASSGAAGTTGNTIYF
DNA: TGTGCCAGCAGCGGAGCAGCCGGGACAACTGGAAACACCATATATTTT

D: -
V: TRBV18
size: many
J: TRBJ2-3
CDR3: CASSGTAGENTDTQYF
DNA: TGTGCCAGCTCAGGGACAGCGGGGGAGAACACAGATACGCAGTATTTT